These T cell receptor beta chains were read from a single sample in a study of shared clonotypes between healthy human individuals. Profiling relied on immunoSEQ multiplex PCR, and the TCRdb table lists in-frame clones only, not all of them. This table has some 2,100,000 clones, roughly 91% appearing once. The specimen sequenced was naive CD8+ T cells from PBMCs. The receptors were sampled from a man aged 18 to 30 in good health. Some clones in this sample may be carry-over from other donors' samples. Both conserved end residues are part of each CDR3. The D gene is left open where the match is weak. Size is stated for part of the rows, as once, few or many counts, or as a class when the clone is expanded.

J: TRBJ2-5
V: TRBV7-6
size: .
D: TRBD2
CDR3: CASSRSTPRSGGPLETQYF
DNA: TGTGCCAGCAGCCGCTCAACTCCCCGATCGGGAGGGCCACTGGAGACCCAGTACTTC

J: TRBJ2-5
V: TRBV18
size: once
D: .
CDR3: CASSPLDGLQETQYF
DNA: TGTGCCAGCTCACCGCTGGACGGACTCCAAGAGACCCAGTACTTC

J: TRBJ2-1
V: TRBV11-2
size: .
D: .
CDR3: CASTRGINEQFF
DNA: TGTGCCAGCACCAGGGGCATCAATGAGCAGTTCTTC

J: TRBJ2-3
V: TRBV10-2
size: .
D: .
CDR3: CASTRGDTQYF
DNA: TGCGCCAGCACAAGGGGAGATACGCAGTATTTT

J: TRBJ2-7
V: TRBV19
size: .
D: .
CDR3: CASKNGYEQYF
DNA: TGTGCCAGTAAAAACGGCTACGAGCAGTACTTC

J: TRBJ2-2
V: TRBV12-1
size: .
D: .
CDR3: CASSFGLAGVKGTGELFF
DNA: TGTGCCAGCAGCTTTGGACTAGCGGGAGTCAAGGGGACCGGGGAGCTGTTTTTT

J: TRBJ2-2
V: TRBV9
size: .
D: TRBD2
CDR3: CASGGTSDTGELFF
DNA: TGTGCCAGCGGGGGGACTAGCGACACCGGGGAGCTGTTTTTT

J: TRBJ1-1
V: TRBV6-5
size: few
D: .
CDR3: CASSYFGNTEAFF
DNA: TGTGCCAGCAGTTACTTCGGGAACACTGAAGCTTTCTTT

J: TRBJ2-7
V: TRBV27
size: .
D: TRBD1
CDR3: CASSITGGPSSYEQYF
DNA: TGTGCCAGCAGTATCACAGGGGGCCCAAGCTCCTACGAGCAGTACTTC

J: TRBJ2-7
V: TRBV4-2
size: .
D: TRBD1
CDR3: CASSQEGTGAYEQYF
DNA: TGTGCCAGCAGCCAAGAAGGGACAGGGGCGTACGAGCAGTACTTC

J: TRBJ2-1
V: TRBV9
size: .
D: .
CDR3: CASSVAGGVNEQFF
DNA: TGTGCCAGCAGCGTAGCTGGAGGAGTCAATGAGCAGTTCTTC

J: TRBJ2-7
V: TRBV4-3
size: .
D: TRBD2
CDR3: CASSQGLAGKSEQYF
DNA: TGCGCCAGCAGCCAAGGGCTAGCGGGAAAGTCTGAGCAGTACTTC

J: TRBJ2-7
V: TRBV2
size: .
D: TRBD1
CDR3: CASSTGLIAYEQYF
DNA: TGTGCCAGCTCGACAGGGTTAATCGCCTACGAGCAGTACTTC

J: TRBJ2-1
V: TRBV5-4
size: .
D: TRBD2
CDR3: CASSSGLAGRLIYNEQFF
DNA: TGTGCCAGCAGCTCCGGACTAGCGGGACGCCTAATTTACAATGAGCAGTTCTTC

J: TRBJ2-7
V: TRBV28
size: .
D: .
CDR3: CASPRAYGSIREQYF
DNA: TGTGCCAGCCCTCGGGCCTACGGATCCATAAGGGAGCAGTACTTC

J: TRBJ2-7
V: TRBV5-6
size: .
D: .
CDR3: CASSLEVRDSYEQYF
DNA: TGTGCCAGCAGCTTGGAGGTCAGGGACTCCTACGAGCAGTACTTC

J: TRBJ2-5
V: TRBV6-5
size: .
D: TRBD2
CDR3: CASSTLSGTETQYF
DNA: TGTGCCAGCAGTACCCTTAGCGGGACAGAGACCCAGTACTTC

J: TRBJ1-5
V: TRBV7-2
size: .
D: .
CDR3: CASSLARGGEEQPQHF
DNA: TGTGCCAGCAGCTTAGCTCGGGGCGGGGAGGAGCAGCCCCAGCATTTT

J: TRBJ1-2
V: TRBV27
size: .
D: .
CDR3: CASSPGSTDYGYTF
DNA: TGTGCCAGCAGTCCCGGCTCGACGGACTATGGCTACACCTTC

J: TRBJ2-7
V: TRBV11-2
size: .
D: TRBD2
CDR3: CASSPQAGALLNYEQYF
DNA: TGTGCCAGCAGCCCGCAAGCGGGAGCGCTCCTAAACTACGAGCAGTACTTC

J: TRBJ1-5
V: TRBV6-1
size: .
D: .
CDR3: CASTEALNQPQHF
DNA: TGTGCCAGCACTGAAGCACTGAATCAGCCCCAGCATTTT

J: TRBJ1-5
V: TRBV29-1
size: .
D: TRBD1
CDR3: CSVRTGDSNQPQHF
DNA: TGCAGCGTTCGGACAGGGGATAGCAATCAGCCCCAGCATTTT

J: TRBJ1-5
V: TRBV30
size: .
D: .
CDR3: CAWSVGPFSNQPQHF
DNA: TGTGCCTGGAGTGTGGGGCCTTTTAGCAATCAGCCCCAGCATTTT

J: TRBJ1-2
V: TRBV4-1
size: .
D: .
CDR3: CASSNSGTGGSVYTF
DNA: TGCGCCAGCAGCAATTCCGGGACGGGAGGATCGGTCTACACCTTC

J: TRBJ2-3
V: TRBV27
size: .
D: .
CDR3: CASSLHVSGDTQYF
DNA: TGTGCCAGCAGTTTACATGTTTCGGGAGATACGCAGTATTTT

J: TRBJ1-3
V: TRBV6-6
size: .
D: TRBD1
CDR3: CASSYGDRGSGNTIYF
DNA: TGTGCCAGCAGTTACGGGGACAGGGGCTCTGGAAACACCATATATTTT

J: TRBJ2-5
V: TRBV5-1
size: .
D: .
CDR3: CASSLDRDPGEETQYF
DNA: TGCGCCAGCAGCTTGGACCGGGACCCGGGGGAAGAGACCCAGTACTTC

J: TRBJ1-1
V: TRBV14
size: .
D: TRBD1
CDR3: CASSPTWTGDTEAFF
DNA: TGTGCCAGCAGCCCTACTTGGACAGGGGACACTGAAGCTTTCTTT

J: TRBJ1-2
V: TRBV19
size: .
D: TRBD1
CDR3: CASSMGEDRAFYGYTF
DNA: TGTGCCAGTAGTATGGGTGAGGACAGGGCATTCTATGGCTACACCTTC

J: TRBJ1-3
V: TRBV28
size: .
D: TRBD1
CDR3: CASSPRGAGGFGDTIYF
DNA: TGTGCCAGCAGCCCCAGGGGGGCAGGGGGCTTTGGCGACACCATATATTTT

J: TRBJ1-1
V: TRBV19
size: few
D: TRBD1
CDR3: CASSIQGATEAFF
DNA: TGTGCCAGTAGTATCCAGGGGGCCACTGAAGCTTTCTTT

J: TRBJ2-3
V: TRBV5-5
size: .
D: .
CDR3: CASSARDSLRDTQYF
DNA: TGTGCCAGCAGCGCTAGGGATAGTCTAAGGGATACGCAGTATTTT

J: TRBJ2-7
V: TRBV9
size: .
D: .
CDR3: CASSPGGGYEQYF
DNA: TGTGCCAGCAGCCCCGGTGGAGGCTACGAGCAGTACTTC

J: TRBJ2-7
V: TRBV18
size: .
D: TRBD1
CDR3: CASSSGTGYEQYF
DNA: TGTGCCAGCTCCTCCGGGACAGGGTACGAGCAGTACTTC

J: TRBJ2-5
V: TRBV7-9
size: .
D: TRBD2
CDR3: CASSSRVAGYQETQYF
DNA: TGTGCCAGCAGCTCCCGGGTAGCGGGGTACCAAGAGACCCAGTACTTC